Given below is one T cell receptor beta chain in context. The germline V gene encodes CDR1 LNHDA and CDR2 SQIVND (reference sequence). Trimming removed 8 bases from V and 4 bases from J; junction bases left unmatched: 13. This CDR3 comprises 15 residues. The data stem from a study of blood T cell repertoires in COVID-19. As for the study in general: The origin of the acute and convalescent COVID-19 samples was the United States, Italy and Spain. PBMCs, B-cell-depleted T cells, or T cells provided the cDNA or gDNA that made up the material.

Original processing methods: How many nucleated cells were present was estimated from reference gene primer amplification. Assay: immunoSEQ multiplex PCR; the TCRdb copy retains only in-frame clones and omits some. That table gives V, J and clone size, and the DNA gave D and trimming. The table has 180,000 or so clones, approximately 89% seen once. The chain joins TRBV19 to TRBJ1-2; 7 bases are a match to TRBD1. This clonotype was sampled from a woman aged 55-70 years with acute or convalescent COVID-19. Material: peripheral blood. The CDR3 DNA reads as TGTGCCAGTTCCCGACAGGGCTTGTTTACCTATGGCTACACCTTC. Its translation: CASSRQGLFTYGYTF. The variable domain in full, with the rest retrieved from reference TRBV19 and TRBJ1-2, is DGGITQSPKYLFRKEGQNVTLSCEQNLNHDAMYWYRQDPGQGLRLIYYSQIVNDFQKGDIAEGYSVSREKKESFPLTVTSAQKNPTAFYLCASSRQGLFTYGYTFGSGTRLTVV.